Below are 6 T cell receptor beta chains sequenced from a single sample in a study of T-cell memory formation after mild COVID-19. TCRdb reanalysed the 5' RACE reads using MiXCR and keeps one entry per CDR3 protein. The table lists under 200,000 distinct CDR3 sequences, roughly 11% of them singletons. The sample was PBMCs or a T cell subset sorted from them (not recorded which). These receptors originate from a young man who had mild COVID-19 (a few samples of this study predate the infection). Cell type and time point are not known.

The chain employs TRBV7-3 and TRBJ2-2; TRBD2 aligns across 9 bases. J lost 6 bases, V lost 3 bases, and 2 bases had no gene match. Germline CDR1 is SGHTA and CDR2 is FQGTGA. This CDR3 is 14 amino acids long. The CDR3 sequence: CASSFTSGSGELFF. The DNA for the CDR3 is TGTGCCAGCAGCTTTACTAGCGGGTCCGGGGAGCTGTTTTTT.

This clonotype was found a few times. V and J are TRBV18 and TRBJ1-6; TRBD1 matches at 9 bases. The CDR3 is 15 residues long. Germline V CDR1 and CDR2: KGHSH, LQKENI. With V trimmed by 3 bases and J by 10 bases, 7 bases remained unmatched. The CDR3 region is CASSPDGQGRSPLHF. In DNA, the CDR3 is TGTGCCAGCTCACCCGACGGACAGGGGAGGTCACCCCTCCACTTT.

This clonotype came up a few times. This CDR3 reads CASSWGTSGYNEQFF. CDR3 coding DNA: TGTGCCAGCAGTTGGGGGACTAGCGGGTACAATGAGCAGTTCTTC. The chain recombines TRBV6-6 with TRBJ2-1; 12 bases agree with TRBD2. The germline V gene has CDR1 MNHNY and CDR2 SVGAGI (reference sequence). This CDR3 spans 15 amino acids. V lost 4 bases to trimming and J lost 4 bases; unmatched junction nucleotides: 2.

This clonotype was recorded many times. The chain employs TRBV20-1 and TRBJ2-5; 8 bases map to TRBD2. CDR1 and CDR2 from the germline V gene are DFQATT and SNEGSKA (reference sequence). This CDR3 has 13 residues. Unmatched junction bases numbered 2, after V lost 4 bases and J lost 1 base. The CDR3 spells CSANGGAQETQYF. The CDR3 region has the DNA TGCAGTGCTAACGGGGGGGCCCAAGAGACCCAGTACTTC.

The V gene is TRBV9, the J gene TRBJ1-1, with 9 bases identical to TRBD1. CDR1 is SGDLS and CDR2 is YYNGEE in the germline V gene. The CDR3 is made up of 16 amino acids. After removal of 0 bases from V and 6 bases from J, the junction contained 9 bases not matched to a gene. CDR3 DNA sequence: TGTGCCAGCAGCGTAGATACGACAGGGGGGGAGCCTGAAGCTTTCTTT. Translation gives CASSVDTTGGEPEAFF.

V usage is TRBV7-2 and J usage is TRBJ2-1; 11 bases match TRBD2. Trimming cost V 2 bases and J 5 bases; bases outside gene matches: 2. The CDR3 has 15 amino acids. The germline CDR1 and CDR2 sequences are SGHTA and FQGNSA. In DNA, the CDR3 is TGTGCCAGCAGCTTACTAGCGGGGGGACACAATGAGCAGTTCTTC. It is translated as CASSLLAGGHNEQFF.